Below, 8 T cell receptor beta chains from the same sample are listed, as sequenced in a study of patients and donors after allogeneic stem cell transplantation. One entry per CDR3 protein, called by TCRdb with MiXCR from the RT-PCR reads. The table has about a million distinct CDR3 sequences, approximately 18% seen once; the top ten hold roughly 6%. Sequencing input: blood, either unsorted or a sorted T cell fraction (not recorded which). Receptors originate from a human donor who was either an allogeneic HSCT recipient or a stem cell or donor lymphocyte infusion donor (not recorded which). It is not recorded whose cells these are; they may come from a transplant donor.

The chain couples TRBV20-1 to TRBJ2-2, with 7 nucleotides matching TRBD1. The V segment lost 7 bases and the J segment 6 bases; nucleotides outside the gene matches: 2. This CDR3 has 11 residues. From germline, CDR1 is DFQATT and CDR2 SNEGSKA (reference sequence). The DNA for the CDR3 is TGCAGTGTCGACAGGGCCGGGGAGCTGTTTTTT. Its translation: CSVDRAGELFF.

This clonotype appeared a few times. This chain joins TRBV29-1 and TRBJ2-3; TRBD1 or TRBD2 may be the D gene (5 bases each). V dropped 3 bases and J dropped 0 bases, with 16 bases sitting between them. From germline, CDR1 is SQVTM and CDR2 ANQGSEA. The CDR3 covers 16 residues. DNA of the CDR3: TGCAGCGTTGAGTGGGGACGGACCTATAGCACAGATACGCAGTATTTT. It is translated as CSVEWGRTYSTDTQYF.

In this sample, this clonotype turned up a few times. V and J are TRBV4-3 and TRBJ1-2; unclear D gene. The germline V gene encodes CDR1 LGHNA and CDR2 YSLEER. The CDR3 sequence is 14 residues long. V shed 0 bases and J shed 4 bases, with 9 bases lying between them. As DNA, the CDR3 is TGCGCCAGCAGCCAAGACTCGGGGAGCTATGGCTACACCTTC. Encoded protein: CASSQDSGSYGYTF.

The gene calls are TRBV5-1 and TRBJ2-3, with D perhaps TRBD1 (6 bases). Germline CDR1 is SGHRS and CDR2 is YFSETQ. The CDR3 consists of 15 residues. With 4 bases removed from V and 2 bases from J, the gap between germline ends came to 14 bases. CDR3 sequence (DNA): TGCGCCAGCAGCATGGGACAAACCACCACAGATACGCAGTATTTT. It specifies CASSMGQTTTDTQYF.

In its sample, this clonotype was seen a few times. The chain recombines TRBV4-1 with TRBJ1-5, with D perhaps matching TRBD1 (5 bases). V lost 0 bases and J 2 bases, leaving 11 bases between the germline ends. Germline lookup yields CDR1 MGHRA and CDR2 YSYEKL. The CDR3 totals 16 residues. The CDR3 spells CASSQDGGMGNQPQHF. The CDR3 nucleotides are TGCGCCAGCAGCCAAGATGGGGGGATGGGCAATCAGCCCCAGCATTTT.

This clonotype was counted a few times. CDR3 sequence reads: CASSHGAENYEQYF. CDR3 DNA: TGTGCCAGCAGCCACGGGGCCGAAAACTACGAGCAGTACTTC. The chain uses TRBV9 and TRBJ2-7; tentatively, D is TRBD1 or TRBD2 (5 bases each). The CDR3 is 14 residues long. CDR1 is SGDLS, CDR2 YYNGEE, per germline. Trimming pared 4 bases from V and 3 bases from J, leaving 14 bases between.

This clonotype occurred a few times. The V call is TRBV5-6, the J call TRBJ1-2; tentatively, D is TRBD1 (5 bases). CDR1 SGHDT and CDR2 YYEEEE come from the germline V gene. Trimming pared 3 bases from V and 2 bases from J, leaving 14 bases between. The CDR3 totals 15 residues. In DNA form, the CDR3 reads TGTGCCAGCAGCTCCCCGGGGGGGGAAAACTATGGCTACACCTTC. It specifies CASSSPGGENYGYTF.

This clonotype has a handful of counts. The chain has TRBV21-1 and TRBJ2-2; the table's D call, TRBD2, has no DNA check behind it. TRBV21-1 is listed as a pseudogene. CDR3 length: 17 residues. The CDR3 sequence is CASSTDQASGPTGELFF. In DNA, the CDR3 is TGTGCCAGCAGCACGGACCAGGCTAGCGGACCCACCGGGGAGCTGTTTTTT.